The clone carrying this T cell receptor (beta chain) was counted a few times. V was clipped by 4 bases and J by 3 bases, with 10 bases between them. The CDR3 contains 13 residues. Per the germline V gene, CDR1 is LGHNA and CDR2 is YNFKEQ. TCRdb processed the RACE reads anew with MiXCR; each CDR3 protein has one entry. The sample yields about 380,000 distinct CDR3 sequences, 4.5% to 6% seen once. The data derive from a study of human T cells and chemical hapten exposure. Study-wide context: In the roughly 25-week study, patients were dosed weekly with diphenylcyclopropenone on the scalp throughout.

Time point described: pre-sensitization, week 0. Treatment reported: therapeutic diphenylcyclopropenone sensitization with weekly scalp DPC. Unseparated into fractions, whole blood served as the source from which total RNA was extracted. The specimen was whole blood, collected in connection with sensitization to the hapten diphenylcyclopropenone (DPC). The genes are TRBV4-2 and TRBJ2-7; D unclear. The clonotype originates from a woman in her 50s with alopecia areata. Some clones in this sample may be carry-over from other donors' samples. As DNA, the CDR3 is TGTGCCAGCAGCCCCCAGATCCTCTACGAGCAGTACTTC. It is translated as CASSPQILYEQYF.